A selection of T cell receptor beta chains follows, all from one sample in a study of blood T cell repertoires in COVID-19. Libraries were prepared by immunoSEQ multiplex PCR; TCRdb keeps only in-frame clonotypes and omits some of them. Altogether about 160,000 clones are present, under 95% being singletons, with the ten largest covering roughly 2.3%. What was sequenced was peripheral blood. These receptors originate from a man aged 18 to 35 with acute or convalescent COVID-19. CDR3s include the opening cysteine and the closing phenylalanine or tryptophan. Each record gives: J gene, D gene, clone size, V gene, CDR3 protein, CDR3 DNA. A D gene is named only where the DNA matches it firmly. Some rows have no size entry. The others give once, few or many, or a class for an expanded clone.

j_call: TRBJ2-2; d_call: TRBD2; clone_size: .; v_call: TRBV5-6; cdr3_aa: CASSFRAGANTGELFF; cdr3_nt: TGTGCCAGCAGCTTTCGAGCGGGAGCGAACACCGGGGAGCTGTTTTTT
j_call: TRBJ1-2; d_call: TRBD1; clone_size: few; v_call: TRBV9; cdr3_aa: CASSVGAGTGEGGYTF; cdr3_nt: TGTGCCAGCAGCGTAGGAGCCGGGACAGGGGAGGGTGGCTACACCTTC
j_call: TRBJ2-7; d_call: .; clone_size: .; v_call: TRBV5-5; cdr3_aa: CASSLLSRLYEQYF; cdr3_nt: TGTGCCAGCAGCTTGCTCTCCAGGCTTTACGAGCAGTACTTC
j_call: TRBJ2-1; d_call: TRBD2; clone_size: .; v_call: TRBV5-1; cdr3_aa: CASSLALAGGPSSYNEQFF; cdr3_nt: TGCGCCAGCAGCTTGGCGCTAGCGGGGGGTCCAAGCTCCTACAATGAGCAGTTCTTC
j_call: TRBJ1-2; d_call: .; clone_size: .; v_call: TRBV20-1; cdr3_aa: CSAPWGEGYTF; cdr3_nt: TGCAGTGCCCCCTGGGGCGAAGGCTACACCTTC
j_call: TRBJ1-2; d_call: .; clone_size: .; v_call: TRBV5-1; cdr3_aa: CASSFGAGSFQDGYTF; cdr3_nt: TGCGCCAGCAGCTTTGGGGCAGGGTCGTTCCAGGATGGCTACACCTTC
j_call: TRBJ2-5; d_call: .; clone_size: .; v_call: TRBV6-5; cdr3_aa: CASSSGGHSGDETQYF; cdr3_nt: TGTGCCAGCAGTTCAGGGGGTCATAGCGGCGACGAGACCCAGTACTTC
j_call: TRBJ1-5; d_call: .; clone_size: .; v_call: TRBV7-2; cdr3_aa: CASSLVFGSGDQPQHF; cdr3_nt: TGTGCCAGCAGCTTAGTGTTTGGGTCAGGCGATCAGCCCCAGCATTTT
j_call: TRBJ1-1; d_call: TRBD1; clone_size: .; v_call: TRBV7-6; cdr3_aa: CASSLGQGTEAFF; cdr3_nt: TGTGCCAGCAGCCTTGGACAGGGCACTGAAGCTTTCTTT
j_call: TRBJ1-4; d_call: TRBD1; clone_size: .; v_call: TRBV18; cdr3_aa: CASSFGTEVNEKLFF; cdr3_nt: TGTGCCAGCTCATTCGGGACAGAGGTTAATGAAAAACTGTTTTTT
j_call: TRBJ1-2; d_call: .; clone_size: .; v_call: TRBV5-5; cdr3_aa: CASSLGQIAVYGYTF; cdr3_nt: TGTGCCAGCAGCTTGGGACAAATTGCCGTCTATGGCTACACCTTC
j_call: TRBJ1-1; d_call: TRBD1; clone_size: .; v_call: TRBV11-2; cdr3_aa: CASSLRRPGTGNTEAFF; cdr3_nt: TGTGCCAGCAGCTTACGAAGGCCCGGGACAGGGAACACTGAAGCTTTCTTT
j_call: TRBJ1-1; d_call: .; clone_size: once; v_call: TRBV29-1; cdr3_aa: CSAGLLRSMNTEAFF; cdr3_nt: TGCAGCGCTGGCCTTTTACGGAGCATGAACACTGAAGCTTTCTTT
j_call: TRBJ2-5; d_call: TRBD2; clone_size: .; v_call: TRBV6-5; cdr3_aa: CASRLAGDQETQYF; cdr3_nt: TGTGCCAGCCGACTAGCGGGGGACCAAGAGACCCAGTACTTC
j_call: TRBJ2-7; d_call: .; clone_size: .; v_call: TRBV7-9; cdr3_aa: CASSSRTAKGYEQYF; cdr3_nt: TGTGCCAGCAGCTCCCGGACAGCCAAGGGCTACGAGCAGTACTTC
j_call: TRBJ2-1; d_call: TRBD2; clone_size: .; v_call: TRBV6-5; cdr3_aa: CASSPAGDNEQFF; cdr3_nt: TGTGCCAGCAGTCCAGCGGGAGACAATGAGCAGTTCTTC
j_call: TRBJ2-7; d_call: TRBD1; clone_size: .; v_call: TRBV25-1; cdr3_aa: CASSDPDRGQGYEQYF; cdr3_nt: TGTGCCAGCAGTGACCCGGACAGGGGCCAGGGCTACGAGCAGTACTTC
j_call: TRBJ2-5; d_call: TRBD2; clone_size: .; v_call: TRBV7-2; cdr3_aa: CASSLAQGLAVYQETQYF; cdr3_nt: TGTGCCAGCAGCTTAGCGCAGGGACTAGCGGTGTACCAAGAGACCCAGTACTTC
j_call: TRBJ1-3; d_call: .; clone_size: .; v_call: TRBV3-1/TRBV3-2; cdr3_aa: CASSQEAGFNSGNTIYF; cdr3_nt: TGTGCCAGCAGCCAAGAAGCAGGCTTTAACTCTGGAAACACCATATATTTT
j_call: TRBJ2-3; d_call: TRBD1; clone_size: .; v_call: TRBV6-5; cdr3_aa: CASRRQGTGTDTQYF; cdr3_nt: TGTGCCAGCAGACGACAGGGGACGGGAACAGATACGCAGTATTTT
j_call: TRBJ1-2; d_call: TRBD1; clone_size: .; v_call: TRBV18; cdr3_aa: CASSRETGTGGSGYTF; cdr3_nt: TGTGCCAGCTCTCGAGAAACCGGGACAGGGGGCAGTGGCTACACCTTC
j_call: TRBJ1-1; d_call: .; clone_size: .; v_call: TRBV7-8; cdr3_aa: CASSLARIGGPMNTEAFF; cdr3_nt: TGTGCCAGCAGCTTAGCTAGGATCGGAGGCCCTATGAACACTGAAGCTTTCTTT
j_call: TRBJ1-5; d_call: .; clone_size: .; v_call: TRBV19; cdr3_aa: CASSIPRGGGQPQHF; cdr3_nt: TGTGCCAGTAGTATACCGAGGGGCGGGGGCCAGCCCCAGCATTTT
j_call: TRBJ2-2; d_call: .; clone_size: .; v_call: TRBV4-1; cdr3_aa: CASSQTKGGAHTGELFF; cdr3_nt: TGCGCCAGCAGCCAAACCAAAGGGGGGGCGCACACCGGGGAGCTGTTTTTT
j_call: TRBJ1-2; d_call: .; clone_size: .; v_call: TRBV7-9; cdr3_aa: CASSLSRADYGYTF; cdr3_nt: TGTGCCAGCAGCTTATCGCGGGCCGACTATGGCTACACCTTC
j_call: TRBJ2-5; d_call: TRBD2; clone_size: .; v_call: TRBV19; cdr3_aa: CASSTTPLADQETQYF; cdr3_nt: TGTGCCAGTAGTACCACTCCCCTAGCGGACCAAGAGACCCAGTACTTC